This paragraph covers one T cell receptor (beta chain) sequence. These data originate in a study of shared clonotypes between healthy human individuals. CDR3 length equals 15 residues. CDR1 is MDHEN, CDR2 SYDVKM, per germline. V lost 8 bases and J lost 5; bases outside the gene matches: 11. Repertoires were generated with immunoSEQ multiplex PCR, while TCRdb's copy carries only in-frame clones and drops some. The sample comprises roughly 1,600,000 clones, 98% of which are singletons, and about 0.35% rests with the top ten. The clonotype originates from a man aged 25-45 years in good health. The V gene is TRBV28, the J gene TRBJ1-5, with 8 bases lining up with TRBD1. Sequencing was performed on naive CD4+ T cells sorted from blood. Specified subset: CD45RA+ positively selected. The CDR3 nucleotides read TGTGCCAGCTACTATGGGGACAGGAGAGATCAGCCCCAGCATTTT. Amino acid sequence: CASYYGDRRDQPQHF. The variable domain in full, with the rest retrieved from reference TRBV28 and TRBJ1-5, is DVKVTQSSRYLVKRTGEKVFLECVQDMDHENMFWYRQDPGLGLRLIYFSYDVKMKEKGDIPEGYSVSREKKERFSLILESASTNQTSMYLCASYYGDRRDQPQHFGDGTRLSIL.